The clone carrying this T cell receptor beta chain showed up just once. Its antigen is unknown. Germline CDR1 reads SGHKS; CDR2 reads YYEKEE (reference sequence). Trimming removed 4 bases from V and 0 bases from J, with 14 bases in between. The CDR3 is 17 residues long. These data originate in a study of T cell responses to AZD1222 COVID-19 vaccine. Study-level results: Reportedly, close to half of spike-specific TCRs are directed against unmutated variant regions. Most donors were white British and more were female, and clonal diversity was possibly underestimated. Across the whole spike, CD4 TCRs peaked at regions 160-218 and 743-854. After the peak T cell response, and only then, were repertoires sampled.

Assay used: immunoSEQ multiplex PCR; TCRdb lists only in-frame clones, some missing. The sample contains 35,000 to 50,000 clones, around 89% of which appear only once. The input for sequencing was peripheral blood, taken 28 days after the second AZD1222 dose. The source is an adult who received the AZD1222 COVID-19 vaccine. V is TRBV5-5 and J is TRBJ2-6; the D gene could be TRBD1 or TRBD2 (5 bases each). The CDR3 region is CASSGTAGSSGANVLTF. The DNA for the CDR3 is TGTGCCAGCAGCGGTACTGCAGGGAGCTCTGGGGCCAACGTCCTGACTTTC.